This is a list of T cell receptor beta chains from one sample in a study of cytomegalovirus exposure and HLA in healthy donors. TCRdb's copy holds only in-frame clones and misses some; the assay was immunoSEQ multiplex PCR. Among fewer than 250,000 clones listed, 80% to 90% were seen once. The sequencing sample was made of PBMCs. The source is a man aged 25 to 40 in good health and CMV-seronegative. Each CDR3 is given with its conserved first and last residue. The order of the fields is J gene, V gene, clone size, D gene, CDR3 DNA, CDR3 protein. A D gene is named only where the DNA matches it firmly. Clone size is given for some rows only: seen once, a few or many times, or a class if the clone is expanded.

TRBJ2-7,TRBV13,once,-,TGTGCCAGCAGCTTAGTGTTGCGGGGTGTCTCCGAGCAGTACTTC,CASSLVLRGVSEQYF
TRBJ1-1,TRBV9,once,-,TGTGCCAGCAGCGATCAGGGGCAGACTGAAGCTTTCTTT,CASSDQGQTEAFF
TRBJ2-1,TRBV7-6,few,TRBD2,TGTGCCAGCAGCTTCTCCCACGGGGGGGCAGAGGAGCAGTTCTTC,CASSFSHGGAEEQFF
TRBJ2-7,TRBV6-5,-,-,TGTGCCAGCGCTCGGGGCTCCTACGAGCAGTACTTC,CASARGSYEQYF
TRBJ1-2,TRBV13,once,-,TGTGCCAGCAGCTTTTGGGGGCGGAACTATGGCTACACCTTC,CASSFWGRNYGYTF
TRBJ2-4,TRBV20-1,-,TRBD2,TGCAGTGCTACGGGGGGGCTTCAGTACTTC,CSATGGLQYF
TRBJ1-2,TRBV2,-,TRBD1,TGTGCCAGCAGTGTCCTGACAGGGGGCGATGGCTACACCTTC,CASSVLTGGDGYTF
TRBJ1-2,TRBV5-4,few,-,TGTGCCAGCAGCTTGGGCCAGGGGAACGGTGGCTACACCTTC,CASSLGQGNGGYTF
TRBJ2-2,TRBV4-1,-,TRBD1,TGCGCCAGCACCGATCCGGGACAGAACCCCACCGGGGAGCTGTTTTTT,CASTDPGQNPTGELFF
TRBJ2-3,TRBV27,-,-,TGTGCCAGCAGTTTAGGGGAGCGAACAGATACGCAGTATTTT,CASSLGERTDTQYF
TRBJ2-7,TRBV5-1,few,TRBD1,TGCGCCAGCAGCTTGGACAGGGGGAAGTACGAGCAGTACTTC,CASSLDRGKYEQYF
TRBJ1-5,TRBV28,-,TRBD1,TGTGCCAGCACCCTGACAGGGGGCATTCAGCCCCAGCATTTT,CASTLTGGIQPQHF
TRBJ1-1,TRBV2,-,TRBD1,TGTGCCAGCATTCTCCGGACAGGCATGAACACTGAAGCTTTCTTT,CASILRTGMNTEAFF
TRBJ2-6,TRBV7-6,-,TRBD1,TGTGCCAGCAGCGCCCAGGGGGAAGCTGGGGCCAGCGTCCTGACTTTC,CASSAQGEAGASVLTF
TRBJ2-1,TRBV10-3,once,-,TGTGCCATCAGTGATGCAGGGCTAAATGAGCAGTTCTTC,CAISDAGLNEQFF
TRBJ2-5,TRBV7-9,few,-,TGTGCCAGCAGCGGGTGGGCTCTGACCACCCAGTACTTC,CASSGWALTTQYF
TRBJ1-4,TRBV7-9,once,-,TGTGCCAGCAGCTTAGAGGCGGATGAGAATGAAAAACTGTTTTTT,CASSLEADENEKLFF
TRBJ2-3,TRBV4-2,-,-,TGTGCCAGCAGCCAAGACGGCGGGGGCCGAGATACGCAGTATTTT,CASSQDGGGRDTQYF
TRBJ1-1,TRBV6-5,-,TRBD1,TGTGCCAGCAGTTGGGACAGTGACAGCACTGAAGCTTTCTTT,CASSWDSDSTEAFF
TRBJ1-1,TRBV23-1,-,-,TGCGCCAGCAGCCAGGGGTTTTGCAGGGTCTCTAGGAACACTGAAGCTTTCTTT,CASSQGFCRVSRNTEAFF
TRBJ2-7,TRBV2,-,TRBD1,TGTGCCAGCAGTGGACAGGGGACCTACGAGCAGTACTTC,CASSGQGTYEQYF
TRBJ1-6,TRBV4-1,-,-,TGCGCCAGCAGACACCCTCCCGGGACGGGGGATAATTCACCCCTCCACTTT,CASRHPPGTGDNSPLHF
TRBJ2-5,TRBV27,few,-,TGTGCCAGCAGAACCGGGTCCAGGGAAGAGACCCAGTACTTC,CASRTGSREETQYF
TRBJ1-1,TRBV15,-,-,TGTGCCACCAGCACCACTCCGGGACAAAGGAACACTGAAGCTTTCTTT,CATSTTPGQRNTEAFF
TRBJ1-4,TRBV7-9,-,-,TGTGCCAGCAGCTTATATCTACAGGGTAGGGAAAAACTGTTTTTT,CASSLYLQGREKLFF
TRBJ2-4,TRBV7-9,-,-,TGTGCCAGCACCCGTTCCGGGAACTTAAACATTCAGTACTTC,CASTRSGNLNIQYF
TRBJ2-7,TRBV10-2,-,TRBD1,TGCGCCAGCAGTTTCTCCGGGACAGGGAACGAGCAGTACTTC,CASSFSGTGNEQYF
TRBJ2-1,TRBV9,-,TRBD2,TGTGCCAGCAGCGTAGATGTAGCGGGGGGCGGTGAGCAGTTCTTC,CASSVDVAGGGEQFF
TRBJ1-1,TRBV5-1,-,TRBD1,TGCGCCAGTCGTACGTGGGGCCAGGGGGACACTGAAGCTTTCTTT,CASRTWGQGDTEAFF
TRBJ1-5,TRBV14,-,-,TGTGCCAGCAGCCAAGCAAATCAGCCCCAGCATTTT,CASSQANQPQHF
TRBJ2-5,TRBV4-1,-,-,TGCGCCAGCAGCCAAGTAATACCGACAAGCCAAGAGACCCAGTACTTC,CASSQVIPTSQETQYF
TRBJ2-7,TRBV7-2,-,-,TGTGCCAGCACCCACGGACCGGAGGGTAGGGAGCAGTACTTC,CASTHGPEGREQYF
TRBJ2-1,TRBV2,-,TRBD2,TGTGCCAGCAGCTCACAAGGGCGGACTAGCGGCTCCTACAATGAGCAGTTCTTC,CASSSQGRTSGSYNEQFF
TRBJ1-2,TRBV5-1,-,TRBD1,TGCGCCAGCAGTCGGGACAGGGCTGGCTACACCTTC,CASSRDRAGYTF
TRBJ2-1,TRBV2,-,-,TGTGCCAGCAGTGGCCGGCAGGGGATGGGGTACAATGAGCAGTTCTTC,CASSGRQGMGYNEQFF
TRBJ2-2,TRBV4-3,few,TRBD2,TGCGCCAGCAGCTTTAGCGGGGGGGCCCCCGGGGAGCTGTTTTTT,CASSFSGGAPGELFF
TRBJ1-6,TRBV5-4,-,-,TGTGCCAGCAGCTTGTTTCGGGGAGAGAATTCACCCCTCCACTTT,CASSLFRGENSPLHF
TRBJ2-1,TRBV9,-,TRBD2,TGTGCCAGCAGCCCCAAGGAGCGGGGCTTCCCCTACAATGAGCAGTTCTTC,CASSPKERGFPYNEQFF
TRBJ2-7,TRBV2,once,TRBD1,TGTGCCAGCAGTGGTGGACAGGGGAGGTACGAGCAGTACTTC,CASSGGQGRYEQYF
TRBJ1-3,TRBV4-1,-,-,TGCGCCAGCAGCCGACAGTTCTTGGACACCATATATTTT,CASSRQFLDTIYF
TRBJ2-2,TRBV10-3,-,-,TGTGCCATCAGGGACAGCGTCAACACCGGGGAGCTGTTTTTT,CAIRDSVNTGELFF
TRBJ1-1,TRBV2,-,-,TGTGCCAGCAGTTTCGAACATACCATAATGAACACTGAAGCTTTCTTT,CASSFEHTIMNTEAFF
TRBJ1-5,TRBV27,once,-,TGTGCCAGCAGTTTAGCCAGGGAAGGTCAGCCCCAGCATTTT,CASSLAREGQPQHF
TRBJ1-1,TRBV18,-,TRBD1,TGTGCCAGCTCACCGGACAGGGGAAGCGACACTGAAGCTTTCTTT,CASSPDRGSDTEAFF
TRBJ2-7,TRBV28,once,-,TGCGCCAGCAGACTCCCGGGAAACCCCTACGAGCAGTACTTC,CASRLPGNPYEQYF
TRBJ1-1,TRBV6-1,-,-,TGTGCCAGCAGTGTCGAGGTGAACACTGAAGCTTTCTTT,CASSVEVNTEAFF